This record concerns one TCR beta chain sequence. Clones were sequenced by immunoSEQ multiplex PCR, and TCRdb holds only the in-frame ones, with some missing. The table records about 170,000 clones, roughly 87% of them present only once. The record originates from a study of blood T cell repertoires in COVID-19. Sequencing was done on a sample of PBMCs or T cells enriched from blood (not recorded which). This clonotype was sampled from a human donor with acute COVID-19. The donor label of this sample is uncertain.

The DNA of the CDR3 is TGTGCCAGCAGTCCACCGACTGGGGGGTCCTACGAGCAGTACTTC. Protein: CASSPPTGGSYEQYF. The chain uses TRBV27 and TRBJ2-7, with D possibly TRBD2 on 6 matching bases. The germline gives CDR1 MNHEY, CDR2 SMNVEV (reference sequence). V was clipped by 5 bases and J by 1 base, with 15 bases between them. This CDR3 has 15 residues.